The entry that follows covers one TCR beta chain sequence. Its antigen is as yet unknown. TCRdb passed the 5' RACE reads through MiXCR, listing each CDR3 protein once. The data contain about 430,000 distinct CDR3 sequences, approximately 19% of them seen just once; the ten biggest clones take up roughly 21%. This sample stems from a study of T-cell memory formation after mild COVID-19. Whole-study results and caveats: Clones that contracted from day 15 to 85 were balanced CD4/CD8, while later expanders leaned CD4+.

Sequencing used PBMCs or a T cell subset sorted from them (not recorded which). The clonotype was recovered from a man between 18 and 29 years old who had mild COVID-19 (a few samples of this study predate the infection). Cell type and time point are not known.

The CDR3 nucleotides are TGTGCCAGCACCCCGACAGCGGGGAACACTGAAGCTTTCTTT. Amino acids: CASTPTAGNTEAFF. This chain links TRBV11-2 with TRBJ1-1, with a possible D match to TRBD1 (5 bases). Trimming shortened V by 7 bases and J by 1 base, and 13 bases separated the two germline ends. The CDR3 length is 14 residues. Germline V gene sequence: CDR1 SGHAT, CDR2 FQNNGV.